These 16 T cell receptor beta chains came from one sample sequenced in a study of radiotherapy plus CTLA-4 blockade in lung cancer (dated by TCRdb to the late 2010s). The library was generated by the immunoSEQ multiplex PCR assay. TCRdb obtained this table from immuneACCESS and retained in-frame rearrangements with V and J assigned. These tables miss some clones; where compared with another copy, unresolved V genes account for less than half of the shortfall, and the remainder is unexplained. The sample profile shows 52,000 or so clones; roughly 84% of them were found once. The leading ten clones occupy 3.2% of the sample. Here the sequenced sample was peripheral blood, taken from a patient treated with radiotherapy plus ipilimumab. The receptors stem from a human donor with non-small cell lung cancer who had a partial response to radiotherapy plus ipilimumab.

V usage is TRBV19 and J usage is TRBJ2-2, with 9 bases aligning to TRBD1. V lost 3 bases to trimming and J lost 6 bases; unmatched junction nucleotides: 5. Germline CDR1 reads LNHDA; CDR2 reads SQIVND (reference sequence). CDR3 length: 15 residues. The CDR3 DNA reads TGTGCCAGTAGTATGGGGGACAGGGTGTCCGGGGAGCTGTTTTTT. It specifies CASSMGDRVSGELFF.

The CDR3 region has the DNA TGTGCCAGCAGTTACAGGGGTACTGAAGCTTTCTTT. Protein: CASSYRGTEAFF. This sequence joins TRBV14 and TRBJ1-1; 7 bases map to TRBD1. The CDR3 length is 12 residues. V trimming: 6 bases; J trimming: 5 bases; junction bases outside the gene matches: 3. Germline V lookup: CDR1 SGHDN, CDR2 FVKESK.

This clone was seen only once. Here the CDR3 reads CASSWGLAGAQETQYF. In DNA form, the CDR3 reads TGTGCCAGCAGCTGGGGACTAGCGGGGGCCCAAGAGACCCAGTACTTC. This chain links TRBV7-3 with TRBJ2-5; 14 bases align to TRBD2. Trimming took 4 bases from V and 1 from J; bases not matched to a gene: 2. Germline V gives CDR1 SGHTA, CDR2 FQGTGA. The CDR3 runs 16 residues.

The chain has TRBV11-2 and TRBJ1-1; maybe TRBD1 (5 bases). Germline CDR1 SGHAT, CDR2 FQNNGV. Trimming pared 5 bases from V and 6 bases from J, leaving 13 bases between. The CDR3 extends over 13 amino acids. The CDR3 protein is CASSPTWGAEAFF. CDR3 DNA sequence: TGTGCCAGCAGCCCTACTTGGGGCGCTGAAGCTTTCTTT.

The gene calls are TRBV7-2 and TRBJ1-3; 8 bases line up with TRBD1. CDR1 and CDR2 (germline): SGHTA, FQGNSA. Trimming removed 5 bases from V and 10 bases from J; junction bases left unmatched: 7. The CDR3 has 13 residues. The CDR3 region is CASSLRTGTTIYF. The CDR3 DNA is TGTGCCAGCAGCCTCAGGACAGGGACGACCATATATTTT. The full variable domain, completed using reference TRBV7-2 and TRBJ1-3, is GAGVSQSPSNKVTEKGKDVELRCDPISGHTALYWYRQSLGQGLEFLIYFQGNSAPDKSGLPSDRFSAERTGGSVSTLTIQRTQQEDSAVYLCASSLRTGTTIYFGEGSWLTVV.

V gene TRBV27 combines with J gene TRBJ1-6, with TRBD1 as a possible D gene (6 bases). The CDR3 extends over 14 amino acids. Germline V lookup: CDR1 MNHEY, CDR2 SMNVEV (reference sequence). V was trimmed by 8 bases and J by 6 bases, leaving 14 bases between them. In DNA form, the CDR3 reads TGTGCCAGCCGACTGGGGGCTTTTAATTCACCCCTCCACTTT. Translation gives CASRLGAFNSPLHF.

The rearrangement uses TRBV5-1 and TRBJ2-5; D call uncertain. This CDR3 has 12 residues. V shed 3 bases and J shed 4 bases, with 7 bases lying between them. CDR1 is SGHRS and CDR2 is YFSETQ in the germline V gene. DNA of the CDR3: TGCGCCAGCAGCTATTCGGGAGAGACCCAGTACTTC. Its protein product is CASSYSGETQYF.

This chain joins TRBV20-1 and TRBJ1-1; 8 bases fit TRBD1. The junction had 5 bases not matched to a gene; V was cut back by 6 bases and J by 8 bases. The CDR3 loop spans 11 amino acids. From germline, CDR1 is DFQATT and CDR2 SNEGSKA (reference sequence). The CDR3 nucleotides read TGCAGTGCGTGGCGGACAGGGGAAGCTTTCTTT. This encodes CSAWRTGEAFF.

This rearrangement joins TRBV5-1 to TRBJ1-5, with unresolved D. CDR1 is SGHRS and CDR2 is YFSETQ in the germline V gene. The CDR3 is 15 residues long. V lost 2 bases and J lost 3, with 12 bases in between. The CDR3 protein is CASSLNTGDNQPQHF. The CDR3 DNA reads as TGCGCCAGCAGCTTAAATACCGGTGACAATCAGCCCCAGCATTTT.

V and J are TRBV9 and TRBJ2-1; 9 nucleotides line up with TRBD1. The CDR3 covers 15 residues. V dropped 4 bases and J dropped 3; count of bases not matched to a gene: 5. Germline lookup yields CDR1 SGDLS and CDR2 YYNGEE. Here the CDR3 DNA reads TGTGCCAGCAGCCCGGGACAGGGATTCTACAATGAGCAGTTCTTC. Its protein product is CASSPGQGFYNEQFF.

This rearrangement joins TRBV5-6 to TRBJ1-3; D is ambiguous. The CDR3 contains 15 residues. CDR1 and CDR2 (germline): SGHDT, YYEEEE. The germline V and J ends were trimmed by 4 bases and 0 bases, with 11 bases remaining between them. CDR3 coding DNA: TGTGCCAGCAGCCGTCCAGCGAGCTCTGGAAACACCATATATTTT. It specifies CASSRPASSGNTIYF.

J is TRBJ1-6 and V is TRBV7-2; TRBD1 agrees at 8 bases. Germline V gene lookup returns CDR1 SGHTA and CDR2 FQGNSA. After removal of 5 bases from V and 4 bases from J, the junction contained 4 bases not matched to a gene. The CDR3 sequence is 15 residues long. CDR3 region: CASSPTGGYNSPLHF. CDR3 in DNA: TGTGCCAGCAGCCCTACAGGGGGTTATAATTCACCCCTCCACTTT.

This chain links TRBV11-2 with TRBJ2-5; perhaps TRBD1 as D (5 bases). The V end lost 0 bases, the J end lost 3 bases, and 8 bases lay between the germline ends. This CDR3 region has 14 residues. Germline lookup yields CDR1 SGHAT and CDR2 FQNNGV. The DNA of the CDR3 is TGTGCCAGCAGCTTAGAGACAGCCAAAGAGACCCAGTACTTC. Amino acid sequence: CASSLETAKETQYF. The variable domain in full, with the rest retrieved from reference TRBV11-2 and TRBJ2-5, is EAGVAQSPRYKIIEKRQSVAFWCNPISGHATLYWYQQILGQGPKLLIQFQNNGVVDDSQLPKDRFSAERLKGVDSTLKIQPAKLEDSAVYLCASSLETAKETQYFGPGTRLLVL.

J is TRBJ2-4 and V is TRBV5-1, with TRBD1 identical over 10 bases. The CDR3 is made up of 19 amino acids. Germline V gene sequence: CDR1 SGHRS, CDR2 YFSETQ. Trimming took 1 base from V and 0 from J; bases not matched to a gene: 10. The DNA for the CDR3 is TGCGCCAGCAGCTTGCTAACGGGACAGGGGTCCCCAGCCAAAAACATTCAGTACTTC. Translating gives CASSLLTGQGSPAKNIQYF.

V and J are TRBV28 and TRBJ2-7, with 7 bases identical to TRBD1. Germline V gene data show CDR1 as MDHEN and CDR2 as SYDVKM. The ends lost 7 bases at V and 0 bases at J; junction bases unmatched: 9. The CDR3 runs 15 residues. The CDR3 loop reads CASTPAQGLSYEQYF. The CDR3 DNA reads TGTGCCAGCACCCCCGCACAGGGGCTCTCCTACGAGCAGTACTTC.

The rearrangement joins TRBV2 to TRBJ1-2; 9 nucleotides line up with TRBD1. This CDR3 contains 15 residues. The V and J ends lost 4 bases and 4 bases, in that order; junction bases with no gene match: 7. The V gene's germline CDR1 is SNHLY and CDR2 FYNNEI. The CDR3: CASSGGTGRAYGYTF. The CDR3 region has the DNA TGTGCCAGCAGTGGGGGGACAGGGCGCGCCTATGGCTACACCTTC.